A selection of T cell receptor beta chains follows, all from one sample in a study of blood T cell repertoires in COVID-19. Generated by immunoSEQ multiplex PCR, the TCRdb table keeps only in-frame clones and is missing some. This sample yields about 78,000 clones, of which about 89% are seen a single time; 4.5% to 5.5% belongs to the top ten. Sample: peripheral blood. These receptors originate from a man aged 50 to 59 with active or convalescent COVID-19. Each CDR3 is given with its conserved first and last residue. The D gene is left open where the match is weak.

d_gene	j_gene	v_gene	CDR3aa
.	TRBJ1-1	TRBV28	CASSLTAGNTEAFF
.	TRBJ1-5	TRBV28	CASSLIETGLQPQHF
TRBD1	TRBJ2-2	TRBV14	CASSQVGQGFSGELFF
TRBD1	TRBJ1-2	TRBV11-2	CASSLEPTGTGGGNDGYTF
.	TRBJ1-2	TRBV6-4	CASSEVGGDYGYTF
.	TRBJ2-3	TRBV7-9	CASSLPSATSQYF
TRBD2	TRBJ2-5	TRBV24-1	CATSDKGTSGGAVETQYF
.	TRBJ2-5	TRBV20-1	CTPIRTETQYF
TRBD1	TRBJ2-7	TRBV5-4	CASSPSGQDFYEQYF
.	TRBJ2-3	TRBV6-5	CASSGQWTATDTQYF
TRBD1	TRBJ2-1	TRBV9	CASSVVGQGYNEQFF